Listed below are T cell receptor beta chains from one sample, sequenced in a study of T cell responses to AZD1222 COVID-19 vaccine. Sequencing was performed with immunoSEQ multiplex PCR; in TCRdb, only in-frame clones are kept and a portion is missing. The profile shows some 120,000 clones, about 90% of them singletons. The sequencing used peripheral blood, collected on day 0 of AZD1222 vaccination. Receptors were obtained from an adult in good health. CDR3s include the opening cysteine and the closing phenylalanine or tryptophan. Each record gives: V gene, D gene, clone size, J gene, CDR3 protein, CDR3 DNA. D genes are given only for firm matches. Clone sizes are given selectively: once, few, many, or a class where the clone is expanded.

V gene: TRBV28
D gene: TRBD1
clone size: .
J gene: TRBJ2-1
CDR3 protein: CASTSKGQGFNEQFF
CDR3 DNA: TGTGCCAGCACTTCTAAAGGACAGGGGTTCAATGAGCAGTTCTTC

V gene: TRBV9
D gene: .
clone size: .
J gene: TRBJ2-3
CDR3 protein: CASSLGTSPDTQYF
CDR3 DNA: TGTGCCAGCAGCCTCGGGACTTCCCCAGATACGCAGTATTTT

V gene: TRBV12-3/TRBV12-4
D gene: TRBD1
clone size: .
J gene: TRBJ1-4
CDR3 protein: CASSGDREKLFF
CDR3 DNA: TGTGCCAGCAGTGGGGACAGAGAAAAACTGTTTTTT

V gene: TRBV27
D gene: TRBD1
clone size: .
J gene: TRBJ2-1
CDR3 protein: CASRKPGTGENEQFF
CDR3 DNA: TGTGCCAGCCGCAAGCCAGGGACAGGGGAGAATGAGCAGTTCTTC

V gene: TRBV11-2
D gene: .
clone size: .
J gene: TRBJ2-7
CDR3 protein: CASTLRSPWDEQYF
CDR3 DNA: TGTGCCAGCACCCTTAGATCCCCCTGGGACGAGCAGTACTTC

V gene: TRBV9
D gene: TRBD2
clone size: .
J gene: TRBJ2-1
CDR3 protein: CASSVVSGMQDEQFF
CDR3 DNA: TGTGCCAGCAGCGTGGTTAGCGGGATGCAGGATGAGCAGTTCTTC

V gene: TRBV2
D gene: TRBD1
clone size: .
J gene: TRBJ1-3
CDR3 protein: CASSTRGTVGNTIYF
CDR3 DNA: TGTGCCAGCAGTACGAGGGGGACAGTCGGAAACACCATATATTTT

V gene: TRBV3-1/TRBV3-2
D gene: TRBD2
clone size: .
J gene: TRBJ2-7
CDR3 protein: CASSLTGGTSGRPYEQYF
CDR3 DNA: TGTGCCAGCAGCCTCACAGGCGGGACTAGCGGGAGGCCCTACGAGCAGTACTTC

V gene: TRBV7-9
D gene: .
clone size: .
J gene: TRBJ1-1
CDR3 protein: CASTRGRPSPNTEAFF
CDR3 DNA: TGTGCCAGCACCCGAGGGCGGCCTAGTCCAAACACTGAAGCTTTCTTT

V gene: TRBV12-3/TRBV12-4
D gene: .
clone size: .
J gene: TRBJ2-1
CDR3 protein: CATGGGRNEQFF
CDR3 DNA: TGTGCCACAGGGGGGGGCCGGAATGAGCAGTTCTTC

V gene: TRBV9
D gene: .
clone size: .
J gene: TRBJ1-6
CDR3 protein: CASSVVNNSPLHF
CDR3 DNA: TGTGCCAGCAGCGTAGTAAATAATTCACCCCTCCACTTT

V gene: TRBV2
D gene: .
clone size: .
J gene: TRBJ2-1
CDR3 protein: CASSDRGYNEQFF
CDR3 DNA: TGTGCCAGCAGTGACAGGGGCTACAATGAGCAGTTCTTC

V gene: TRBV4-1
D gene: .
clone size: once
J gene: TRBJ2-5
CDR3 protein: CASSQGASTHQETQYF
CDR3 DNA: TGCGCCAGCAGCCAAGGGGCTAGCACGCATCAAGAGACCCAGTACTTC

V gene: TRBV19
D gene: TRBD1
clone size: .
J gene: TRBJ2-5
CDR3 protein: CASSRDSKETQYF
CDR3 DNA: TGTGCCAGTAGCCGGGACAGCAAGGAGACCCAGTACTTC

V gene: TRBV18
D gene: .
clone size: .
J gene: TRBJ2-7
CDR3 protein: CASSPGAGANYEQYF
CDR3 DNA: TGTGCCAGCTCACCAGGGGCAGGGGCAAACTACGAGCAGTACTTC

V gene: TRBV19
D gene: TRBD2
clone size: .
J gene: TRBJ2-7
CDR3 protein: CASSISSGGVYEQYF
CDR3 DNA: TGTGCCAGTAGTATAAGTAGCGGGGGAGTCTACGAGCAGTACTTC

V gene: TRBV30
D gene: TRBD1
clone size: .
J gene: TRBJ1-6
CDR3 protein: CAWSAGQGGSPLHF
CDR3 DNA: TGTGCCTGGAGTGCCGGACAGGGGGGCTCACCCCTCCACTTT

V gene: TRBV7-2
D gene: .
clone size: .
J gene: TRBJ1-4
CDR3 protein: CASSLDRGVPNEKLFF
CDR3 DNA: TGTGCCAGCAGCTTAGATAGAGGGGTACCGAATGAAAAACTGTTTTTT

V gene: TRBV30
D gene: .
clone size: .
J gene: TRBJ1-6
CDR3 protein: CAGATGHFTSPLHF
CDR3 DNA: TGTGCCGGAGCGACCGGGCACTTCACTTCACCCCTCCACTTT

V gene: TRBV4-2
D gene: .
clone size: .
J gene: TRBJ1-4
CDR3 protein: CASSQAGTGNGNEKLFF
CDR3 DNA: TGTGCCAGCAGCCAGGCCGGGACGGGGAATGGTAATGAAAAACTGTTTTTT

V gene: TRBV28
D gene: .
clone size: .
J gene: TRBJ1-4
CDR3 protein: CASSSDSQVKNCFF
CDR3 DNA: .

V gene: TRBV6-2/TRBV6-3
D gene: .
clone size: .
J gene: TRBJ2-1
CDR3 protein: CASSYSFHEQFF
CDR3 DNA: TGTGCCAGCAGTTACTCCTTCCATGAGCAGTTCTTC

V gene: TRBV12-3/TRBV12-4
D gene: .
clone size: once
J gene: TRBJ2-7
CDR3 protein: CASSYQAYEQYF
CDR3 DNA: TGTGCCAGCAGTTACCAAGCCTACGAGCAGTACTTC

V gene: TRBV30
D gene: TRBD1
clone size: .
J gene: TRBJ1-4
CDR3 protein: CAWRGTGVTNEKLFF
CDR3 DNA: TGTGCCTGGAGAGGAACAGGGGTTACTAATGAAAAACTGTTTTTT

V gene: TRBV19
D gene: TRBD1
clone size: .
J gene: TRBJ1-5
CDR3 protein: CASWSRDSYQPQHF
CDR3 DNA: TGTGCCAGTTGGTCCCGGGACAGTTATCAGCCCCAGCATTTT

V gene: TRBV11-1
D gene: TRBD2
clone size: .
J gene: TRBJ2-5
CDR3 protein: CASSIGLAETQYF
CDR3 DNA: TGTGCCAGCAGCATCGGACTAGCGGAGACCCAGTACTTC

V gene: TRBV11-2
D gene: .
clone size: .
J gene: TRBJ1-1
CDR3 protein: CASSFFLGAGTGMNTEAFF
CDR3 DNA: TGTGCCAGCAGCTTTTTTCTTGGTGCGGGGACGGGGATGAACACTGAAGCTTTCTTT

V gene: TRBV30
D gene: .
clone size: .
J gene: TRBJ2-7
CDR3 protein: CAWRTGGLEQYF
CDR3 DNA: TGTGCCTGGAGGACTGGTGGCCTCGAGCAGTACTTC

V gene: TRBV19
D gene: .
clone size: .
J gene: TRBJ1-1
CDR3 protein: CASSIIMVILGQVNTEAFF
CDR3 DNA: TGTGCCAGTAGTATTATTATGGTAATCCTCGGGCAGGTGAACACTGAAGCTTTCTTT

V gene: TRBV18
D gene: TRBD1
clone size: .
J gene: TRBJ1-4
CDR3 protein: CASSLSPGQDEKLFF
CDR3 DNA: TGTGCCAGCTCACTCAGTCCGGGACAGGATGAAAAACTGTTTTTT

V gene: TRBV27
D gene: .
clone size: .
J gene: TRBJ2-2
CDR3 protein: CASSFRPNTGELFF
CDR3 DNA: TGTGCCAGCAGTTTCCGGCCTAACACCGGGGAGCTGTTTTTT

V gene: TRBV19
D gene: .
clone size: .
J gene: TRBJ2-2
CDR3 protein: CASTPRRGSTGELFF
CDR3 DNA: TGTGCCAGTACCCCCCGGAGGGGAAGCACCGGGGAGCTGTTTTTT

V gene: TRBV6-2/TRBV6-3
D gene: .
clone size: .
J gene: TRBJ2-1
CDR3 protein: CASSYPGQIYNEQFF
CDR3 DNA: TGTGCCAGCAGTTACCCCGGACAGATCTACAATGAGCAGTTCTTC

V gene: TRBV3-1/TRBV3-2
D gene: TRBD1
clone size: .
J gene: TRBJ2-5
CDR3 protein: CASSPGQPQETQYF
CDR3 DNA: TGTGCCAGCAGCCCGGGACAGCCGCAAGAGACCCAGTACTTC

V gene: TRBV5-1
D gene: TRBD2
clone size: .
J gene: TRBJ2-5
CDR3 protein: CASSLAGEWGETQYF
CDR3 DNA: TGCGCCAGCAGCCTAGCGGGAGAATGGGGAGAGACCCAGTACTTC

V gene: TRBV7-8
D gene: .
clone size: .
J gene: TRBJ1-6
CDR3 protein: CASSLSSGGSSPLHF
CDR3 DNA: TGTGCCAGCAGCTTAAGTAGCGGGGGCAGTTCACCCCTCCACTTT

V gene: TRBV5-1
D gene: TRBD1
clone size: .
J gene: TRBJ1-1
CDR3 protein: CASSSDRAGRTEAFF
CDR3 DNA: TGCGCCAGCAGCTCAGACAGGGCTGGGCGCACTGAAGCTTTCTTT

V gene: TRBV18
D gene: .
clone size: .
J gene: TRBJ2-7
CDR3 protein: CASSRVGGNEQYF
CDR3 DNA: TGTGCCAGCTCACGGGTAGGGGGTAACGAGCAGTACTTC

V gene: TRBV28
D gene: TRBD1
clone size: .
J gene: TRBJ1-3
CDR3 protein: CASSPTRQGGNTIYF
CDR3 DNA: TGTGCCAGCAGCCCGACCCGACAGGGCGGAAACACCATATATTTT

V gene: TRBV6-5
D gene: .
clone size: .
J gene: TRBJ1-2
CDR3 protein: CASISQGGGYTF
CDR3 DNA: TGTGCCAGCATCTCACAGGGAGGCGGCTACACCTTC

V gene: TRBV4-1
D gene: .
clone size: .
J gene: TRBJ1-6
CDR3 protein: CASSQVGGRNSPLHF
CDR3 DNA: TGCGCCAGCAGCCAAGTTGGGGGACGCAATTCACCCCTCCACTTT

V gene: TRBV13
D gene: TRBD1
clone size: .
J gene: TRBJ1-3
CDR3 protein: CASSFGQGSGNTIYF
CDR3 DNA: TGTGCCAGCAGCTTTGGACAGGGCTCTGGAAACACCATATATTTT

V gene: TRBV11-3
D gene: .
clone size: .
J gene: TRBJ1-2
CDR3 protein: CASSLDRGRAGYTF
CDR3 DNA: TGTGCCAGCAGCTTAGATCGAGGACGAGCTGGCTACACCTTC

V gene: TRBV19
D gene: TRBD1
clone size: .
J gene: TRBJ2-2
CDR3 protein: CASVDRARTGELFF
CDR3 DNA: TGTGCCAGTGTGGACAGGGCGAGGACCGGGGAGCTGTTTTTT

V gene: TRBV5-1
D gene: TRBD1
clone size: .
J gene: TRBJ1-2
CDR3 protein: CASSLETGKDGYTF
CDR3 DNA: TGCGCCAGCAGCTTGGAGACAGGGAAAGATGGCTACACCTTC

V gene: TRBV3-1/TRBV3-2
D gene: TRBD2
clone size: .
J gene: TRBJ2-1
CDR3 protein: CASSHWEAGGQGQFF
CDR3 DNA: TGTGCCAGCAGCCATTGGGAAGCGGGGGGGCAAGGGCAGTTCTTC

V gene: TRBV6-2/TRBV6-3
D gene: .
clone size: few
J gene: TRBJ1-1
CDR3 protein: CASSQAYTEAFF
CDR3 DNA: TGTGCCAGCAGCCAGGCATACACTGAAGCTTTCTTT

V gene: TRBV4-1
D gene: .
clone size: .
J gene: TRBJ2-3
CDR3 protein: CASSPGGITDTQYF
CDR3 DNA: TGCGCCAGCAGCCCAGGCGGTATCACAGATACGCAGTATTTT

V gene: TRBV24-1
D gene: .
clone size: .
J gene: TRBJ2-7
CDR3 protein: CATSWAGSYEQYF
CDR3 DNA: TGTGCCACCAGTTGGGCGGGCTCCTACGAGCAGTACTTC

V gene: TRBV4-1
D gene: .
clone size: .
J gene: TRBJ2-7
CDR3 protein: CASSPYSVSSYEQYF
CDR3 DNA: TGCGCCAGCAGCCCGTATTCGGTTAGCTCCTACGAGCAGTACTTC